This is a list of T cell receptor beta chains from one sample in a study of blood T cell repertoires in COVID-19. Clones were read by immunoSEQ multiplex PCR, and TCRdb kept only the in-frame ones, dropping some. The data contain approximately 150,000 clones, about four fifths of them singletons. The source material was peripheral blood. The source is a human donor in a cohort sampled during active COVID-19. CDR3s include the opening cysteine and the closing phenylalanine or tryptophan. The order of the fields is V gene, D gene, J gene, clone size, CDR3 protein, CDR3 DNA. A D gene is named only where the DNA matches it firmly. The listing skips clone size in some rows; elsewhere it reads once, few, many or a size class.

>TRBV9|TRBD2|TRBJ2-7|-
CASSVATGGPYEQYF
TGTGCCAGCAGCGTAGCCACGGGAGGGCCCTACGAGCAGTACTTC
>TRBV6-1|-|TRBJ1-2|-
CASSEAGTIYGYTF
TGTGCCAGCAGTGAAGCTGGGACTATATATGGCTACACCTTC
>TRBV5-4|TRBD1|TRBJ2-5|-
CASSQTTGGRGETQYF
TGTGCCAGCAGCCAAACGACAGGGGGCAGGGGTGAGACCCAGTACTTC
>TRBV5-6|TRBD2|TRBJ2-2|-
CASERAGGPRTGELFF
TGTGCCAGCGAGCGGGCGGGAGGGCCTCGCACCGGGGAGCTGTTTTTT
>TRBV10-3|-|TRBJ2-3|-
CAIDEGGKGSIEYF
TGTGCCATCGACGAAGGGGGAAAGGGCTCCATTGAGTATTTT
>TRBV7-2|-|TRBJ2-5|-
CASSLTSTGAKTQYF
TGTGCCAGCAGCCTAACCTCGACAGGCGCGAAGACCCAGTACTTC
>TRBV5-5|TRBD2|TRBJ2-1|-
CASSSAPIAGVGNEQFF
TGTGCCAGCAGCTCAGCCCCGATAGCGGGAGTTGGCAATGAGCAGTTCTTC
>TRBV29-1|TRBD1|TRBJ1-2|once
CSVEESGTGGAGVEGYTF
TGCAGCGTTGAAGAGTCCGGGACAGGGGGCGCGGGGGTAGAGGGCTACACCTTC
>TRBV9|-|TRBJ2-6|-
CASSKTGSGANVLTF
TGTGCCAGCAGCAAAACGGGCTCTGGGGCCAACGTCCTGACTTTC
>TRBV5-6|TRBD2|TRBJ2-7|once
CASSFAGLAYYEQYF
TGTGCCAGCAGCTTCGCGGGACTAGCGTATTACGAGCAGTACTTC
>TRBV18|-|TRBJ1-6|-
CASSPSSNSPLHF
TGTGCCAGCTCACCCTCCAGTAATTCACCCCTCCACTTT
>TRBV7-9|-|TRBJ1-2|-
CASSEEAYGYTF
TGTGCCAGCAGCGAAGAAGCCTATGGCTACACCTTC
>TRBV27|TRBD2|TRBJ2-7|-
CASRIGLAGRYEQYF
TGTGCCAGCAGGATCGGACTAGCGGGAAGGTACGAGCAGTACTTC
>TRBV14|-|TRBJ1-5|-
CASSQERGGAGGNQPQHF
TGTGCCAGCAGCCAAGAAAGGGGGGGGGCTGGAGGCAATCAGCCCCAGCATTTT
>TRBV2|TRBD2|TRBJ2-3|-
CASNRGRADTQYF
TGTGCCAGCAATCGCGGGAGGGCGGATACGCAGTATTTT
>TRBV19|-|TRBJ2-7|-
CASSPRETYEQYF
TGTGCCAGTAGTCCTCGGGAAACCTACGAGCAGTACTTC